The 7 T cell receptor beta chains reported below all come from one sample, sequenced in a study of blood T cell repertoires in COVID-19. Some clones are missing from TCRdb's copy, which holds only in-frame ones; the method was immunoSEQ multiplex PCR. The sample has 300,000 or so clones, roughly 90% seen once. The material sequenced was PBMCs or T cells enriched from blood (not recorded which). Receptors originate from a woman aged 25 to 39 who had recovered from COVID-19.

The chain couples TRBV28 to TRBJ1-1; 9 bases match TRBD1. Germline CDR1 is MDHEN and CDR2 is SYDVKM. V was clipped by 6 bases and J by 5 bases; unmatched bases: 7. The CDR3 has 14 residues. Here the CDR3 reads CASSLDRGFTEAFF. The CDR3 nucleotides are TGTGCCAGCAGCCTGGACAGGGGATTTACTGAAGCTTTCTTT.

The sample holds one count of this clone. The rearrangement links TRBV29-1 to TRBJ2-3; TRBD2 aligns across 7 bases. V lost 6 bases and J lost 5; bases outside the gene matches: 11. The CDR3 covers 14 residues. Germline V gene data show CDR1 as SQVTM and CDR2 as ANQGSEA. The CDR3 DNA follows: TGCAGCGTGGTGGAAGGATCGGGAGGAGATACGCAGTATTTT. Translated, it gives CSVVEGSGGDTQYF.

This clone was observed at least ten times. The gene calls are TRBV19 and TRBJ1-1; no clear D. Between the trimmed V and J ends, which lost 0 bases and 6 bases, there was a span of 5 bases. Germline CDR1 LNHDA, CDR2 SQIVND (reference sequence). The CDR3 loop spans 12 amino acids. The CDR3 DNA is TGTGCCAGTAGTATAGACCATGCTGAAGCTTTCTTT. Its translation is CASSIDHAEAFF.

Remarks on this clone: One end of the junction is discordant with germline, which a read error may explain. The CDR3 DNA follows: TGTGCTAGCAGTTATAGCGGGAGGGCCGTTGAGCAGTTCTTC. The encoded protein is CASSYSGRAVEQFF. This chain joins TRBV5-8 and TRBJ2-1; 11 nucleotides align to TRBD2. CDR3 length equals 14 residues. From germline, CDR1 is SGHTS and CDR2 YDEGEE.

The chain uses TRBV4-3 and TRBJ2-3; TRBD2 matches at 7 bases. This CDR3 region has 17 residues. Germline loops: CDR1 LGHNA, CDR2 YSLEER. V gave up 0 bases and J gave up 4 bases; unmatched junction bases: 10. The DNA of the CDR3 is TGCGCCAGCAGCCAAGATGCTGCGGGAGTAGGGGCAGATACGCAGTATTTT. Translating gives CASSQDAAGVGADTQYF.

The chain has TRBV5-1 and TRBJ2-2; D is perhaps TRBD2 (6 bases). This CDR3 comprises 14 residues. V was clipped by 3 bases and J by 7 bases, with 13 bases between them. Germline CDR1 reads SGHRS; CDR2 reads YFSETQ. The CDR3, as DNA: TGCGCCAGCAGCTGGGGGGACTGGCTCGGGGAGCTGTTTTTT. This translates into CASSWGDWLGELFF.

In DNA form, the CDR3 reads TGTGCCAGCAGTTACTCTAGGGACAGGAGCTACGAGCAGTACTTC. Residues: CASSYSRDRSYEQYF. This chain uses TRBV6-5 with TRBJ2-7; 8 bases are shared with TRBD1. The V gene's germline CDR1 is MNHEY and CDR2 SVGAGI. The CDR3 is 15 amino acids. The trim removed 0 bases at V and 3 bases at J, leaving 4 bases unmatched.